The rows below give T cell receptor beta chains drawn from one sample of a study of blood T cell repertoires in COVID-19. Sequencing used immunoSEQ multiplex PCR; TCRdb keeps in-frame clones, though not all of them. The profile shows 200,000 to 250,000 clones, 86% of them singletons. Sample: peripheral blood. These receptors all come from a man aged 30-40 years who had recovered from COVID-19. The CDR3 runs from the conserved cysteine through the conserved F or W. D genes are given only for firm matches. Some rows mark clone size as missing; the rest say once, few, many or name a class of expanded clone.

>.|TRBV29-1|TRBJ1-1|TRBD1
TGCAGCGTCCAATCAGGGGGCAGAACTGAAGCTTTCTTT
CSVQSGGRTEAFF
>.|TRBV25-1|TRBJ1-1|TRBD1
TGTGCCAGCAGTGAGGTCCGTGGGGACAGGGGGGGCACTGAAGCTTTCTTT
CASSEVRGDRGGTEAFF
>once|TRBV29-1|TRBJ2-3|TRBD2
TGCAGCGTTGGCCCCGGACTAGCGACCGATACGCAGTATTTT
CSVGPGLATDTQYF
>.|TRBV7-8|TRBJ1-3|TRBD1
TGTGCCAGCAGCTTAGAGGGACAGGAAGGAAACACCATATATTTT
CASSLEGQEGNTIYF
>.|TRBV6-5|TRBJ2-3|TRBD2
TGTGCCAGCAGCCACGGGGGGGCAGGCACAGATACGCAGTATTTT
CASSHGGAGTDTQYF
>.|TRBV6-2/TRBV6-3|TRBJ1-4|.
TGTGCCAGCAGTTACTCGTATCAGAGTAGCGAAAAACTGTTTTTT
CASSYSYQSSEKLFF
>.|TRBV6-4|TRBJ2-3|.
TGTGCCAGCAGTGCCGAGGTGAGCACAGATACGCAGTATTTT
CASSAEVSTDTQYF
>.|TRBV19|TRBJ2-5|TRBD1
TGTGCCAGTAGTATGAAGGGACAGGGAGGCGGAGAGACCCAGTACTTC
CASSMKGQGGGETQYF
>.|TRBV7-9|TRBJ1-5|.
TGTGCCAGCAGCCCCCGCGGTGATCTGGCCCAGCATTTT
CASSPRGDLAQHF
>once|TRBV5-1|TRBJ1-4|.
TGCGCCAGCAGCTTGGAGTTGCAGAAAAGTGGTGAAAAACTGTTTTTT
CASSLELQKSGEKLFF
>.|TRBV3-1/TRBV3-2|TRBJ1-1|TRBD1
TGTGCCAGCAGCCAAGACGGGACAGGGAACACTGAAGCTTTCTTT
CASSQDGTGNTEAFF
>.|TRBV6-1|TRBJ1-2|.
TGTGCCAGCAGTGACCCGACCGCGCGGGGCTACACCTTC
CASSDPTARGYTF
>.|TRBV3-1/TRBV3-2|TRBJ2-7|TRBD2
TGTGCCAGCAGCCAAGAATTGGGTCGGCTAGCGGGGTCCTACGAGCAGTACTTC
CASSQELGRLAGSYEQYF
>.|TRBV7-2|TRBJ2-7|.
TGTGCCAGCAGCCGAGGGTCCTACGAGCAGTACTTC
CASSRGSYEQYF
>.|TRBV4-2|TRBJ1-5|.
TGTGCCAGCAGCCAAGAGGCAGATCAGCCCCAGCATTTT
CASSQEADQPQHF
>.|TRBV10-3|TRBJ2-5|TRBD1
TGTGCCATCAGTGATTCGGGACAGATCCAAGAGACCCAGTACTTC
CAISDSGQIQETQYF
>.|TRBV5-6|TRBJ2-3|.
TGTGCCAGCAGCCCCGTGGCGGGGAAGAGGACAGATACGCAGTATTTT
CASSPVAGKRTDTQYF
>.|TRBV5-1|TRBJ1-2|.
TGCGCCAGCACCCCCTCGTGGTCGGAGACAGTCTCTTCGTATGGCTACACCTTC
CASTPSWSETVSSYGYTF
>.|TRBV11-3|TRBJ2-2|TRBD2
TGTGCCAGCAGCTTCGTCAGCGGGGGGGCCGGGGAGCTGTTTTTT
CASSFVSGGAGELFF
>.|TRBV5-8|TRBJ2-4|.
TGTGCCAGCAGCTTGGCGGACAGATGGAACATTCAGTACTTC
CASSLADRWNIQYF
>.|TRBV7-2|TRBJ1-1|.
TGTGCCAGCAGCTTAGTGGCGAACACTGAAGCTTTCTTT
CASSLVANTEAFF
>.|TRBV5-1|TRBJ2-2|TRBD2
TGCGCCAGCAGCCTGGGACTAGCGGGGGCTCACACCGGGGAGCTGTTTTTT
CASSLGLAGAHTGELFF
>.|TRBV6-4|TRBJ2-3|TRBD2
TGTGCCAGCAGGGAGCGGGGGCCTACAGATACGCAGTATTTT
CASRERGPTDTQYF
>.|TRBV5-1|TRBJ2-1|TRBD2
TGCGCCAGCTCAAAAGATGGTAGCGGGACGCGAGGTACAAATGAGCAGTTCTTC
CASSKDGSGTRGTNEQFF
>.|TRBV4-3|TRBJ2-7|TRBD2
TGCGCCAGCAGCCAATCGGGGGGGAAGGACGAGCAGTACTTC
CASSQSGGKDEQYF
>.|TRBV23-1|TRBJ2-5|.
TGTCTGGGTTCGGGGGATGAGACCCAGTACTTC
CLGSGDETQYF
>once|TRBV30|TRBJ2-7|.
TGTGCCTGGAGTGTACGGGTCGAGCAGTACTTC
CAWSVRVEQYF
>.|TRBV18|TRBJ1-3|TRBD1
TGTGCCAGCTCACCTTCCGGGACAGACCTTGGAAACACCATATATTTT
CASSPSGTDLGNTIYF
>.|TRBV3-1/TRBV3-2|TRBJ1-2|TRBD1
TGTGCCAGCAGCCAAGTGGGACAGGGGGCGAGGGGCTACACCTTC
CASSQVGQGARGYTF
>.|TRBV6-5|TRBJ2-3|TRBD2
TGTGCCAGCAGTTCAGCGGGGCCCTTTCAGTATTTT
CASSSAGPFQYF
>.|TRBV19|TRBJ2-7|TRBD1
TGTGCCAGTAGTATACGGGACAGGCGTAATGAGCAGTACTTC
CASSIRDRRNEQYF
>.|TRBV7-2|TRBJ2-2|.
TGTGCCAGCAGCGCACGTTTGACAGCCGGGGAGCTGTTTTTT
CASSARLTAGELFF
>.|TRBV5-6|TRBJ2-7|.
TGTGCCAGCAGCTTTCGTCAGCGTGAGCAGTACTTC
CASSFRQREQYF
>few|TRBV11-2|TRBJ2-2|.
TGTGCCAGCAGCCAGATGCGGGACACCGGGGAGCTGTTTTTT
CASSQMRDTGELFF
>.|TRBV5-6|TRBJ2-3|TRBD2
TGTGCCAGCAGCCTCCGGGCGGGGGATTTCTCAGATACGCAGTATTTT
CASSLRAGDFSDTQYF
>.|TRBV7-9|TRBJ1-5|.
TGTGCCAGCAGCTTAGGGACACGCAATCAGCCCCAGCATTTT
CASSLGTRNQPQHF
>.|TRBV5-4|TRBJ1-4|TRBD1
TGTGCCAGCAGCTTGGCACCGGGACAGACTAATGAAAAACTGTTTTTT
CASSLAPGQTNEKLFF
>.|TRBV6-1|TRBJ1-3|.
TGTGCCAGCAGTGATTGGGTGGGCGGAAACACCATATATTTT
CASSDWVGGNTIYF
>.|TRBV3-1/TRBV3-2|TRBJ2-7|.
TGTGCCAGCAGCCAGGGACTCCGATACGAGCAGTACTTC
CASSQGLRYEQYF
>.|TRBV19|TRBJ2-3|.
TGTGCCAGTAGTCAGGGGGGAACAGATACGCAGTATTTT
CASSQGGTDTQYF
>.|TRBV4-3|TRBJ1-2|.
TGCGCCAGCAGCCAAGAGATGGGGGGAGGGGTGGAGGGCTACACCTTC
CASSQEMGGGVEGYTF
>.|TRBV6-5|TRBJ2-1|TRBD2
TGTGCCAGCAGGGACCGACTAGCGGGGTACAATGAGCAGTTCTTC
CASRDRLAGYNEQFF
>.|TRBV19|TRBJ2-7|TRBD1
TGTGCCAGTAGTAATACTAGGGGGCTTGGGAGATCCTACGAGCAGTACTTC
CASSNTRGLGRSYEQYF
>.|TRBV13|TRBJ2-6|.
TGTGCCAGCAGCTCGCGGGCCACTGGGGCCAACGTCCTGACTTTC
CASSSRATGANVLTF
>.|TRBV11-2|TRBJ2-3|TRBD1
TGTGCCAGCAGTTTACAGGGGAGCACAGATACGCAGTATTTT
CASSLQGSTDTQYF
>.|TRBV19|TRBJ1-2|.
TGTGCCAGTAGCAATCTACGCTATGGCTACACCTTC
CASSNLRYGYTF
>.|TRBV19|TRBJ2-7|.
TGTGCCAGTAGTATAGGGGGCAGAGTATTTGAAGAGCAGTACTTC
CASSIGGRVFEEQYF
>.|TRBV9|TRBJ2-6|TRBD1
TGTGCCAGCAGCGTAGAAGGAGACAGGGCATTCTCTGGGGCCAACGTCCTGACTTTC
CASSVEGDRAFSGANVLTF
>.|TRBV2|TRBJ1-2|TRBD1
TGTGCCAGCAGTGAAGCAGGGGGCAACTATGGCTACACCTTC
CASSEAGGNYGYTF
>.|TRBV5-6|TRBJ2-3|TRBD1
TGTGCCAGCAGTTTTCCGGGACAGGGGACAGATACGCAGTATTTT
CASSFPGQGTDTQYF
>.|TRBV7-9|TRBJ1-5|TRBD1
TGTGCCAGCAGCCCTCAGGGGGCTAGCAATCAGCCCCAGCATTTT
CASSPQGASNQPQHF
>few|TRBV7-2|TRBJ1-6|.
TGTGCCAGCAGCTTAGCGCGTAATTCACCCCTCCACTTT
CASSLARNSPLHF
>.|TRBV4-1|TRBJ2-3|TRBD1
TGCGCCAGCAGCCTCAGAGGAACCGGGACAGGGGCAACAGATACGCAGTATTTT
CASSLRGTGTGATDTQYF
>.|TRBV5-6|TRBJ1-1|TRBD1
TGTGCCAGCAGCTTGGCAGGGGGAGTTGAAGCTTTCTTT
CASSLAGGVEAFF